These T cell receptor beta chains were read from a single sample in a study of CD4+ T cells in melanoma. This table comes from immunoSEQ multiplex PCR, and its TCRdb copy is limited to in-frame clones, with some not included. The sample lists around 110,000 clones; around 93% were seen once. The sequenced sample was peripheral blood. Receptors originate from a human donor with melanoma. Both conserved end residues are part of each CDR3. The D gene is left open where the match is weak. A clone size is listed for some rows: how often the clone was seen (once, few, many), or a class if it is expanded.

D gene,V gene,J gene,clone size,CDR3 DNA,CDR3 protein
TRBD2,TRBV7-2,TRBJ2-5,.,TGTGCCAGCAGCTTCGCGGGAGAGGAGACCCAGTACTTC,CASSFAGEETQYF
.,TRBV2,TRBJ2-2,.,TGTGCCAGCCGAGGCCCCGGGGGAACCGGGGAGCTGTTTTTT,CASRGPGGTGELFF
.,TRBV7-9,TRBJ2-1,.,TGTGCCAGCAGCTTCGGGACTTACAATGAGCAGTTCTTC,CASSFGTYNEQFF
.,TRBV29-1,TRBJ2-1,.,TGCAGCGTTGAGAGGAGAGAGTCCCCAGCCTACAATGAGCAGTTCTTC,CSVERRESPAYNEQFF
.,TRBV18,TRBJ2-7,.,TGTGCCAGCTCAGTAACAGGGTCTGCCTACGAGCAGTACTTC,CASSVTGSAYEQYF
.,TRBV18,TRBJ2-7,.,TGTGCCAGCTCACCCCTAGGTTCCTACGAGCAGTACTTC,CASSPLGSYEQYF
TRBD2,TRBV6-5,TRBJ2-1,.,TGTGCCAGCAGTTTAGGGACTAGCGTATACAATGAGCAGTTCTTC,CASSLGTSVYNEQFF
TRBD1,TRBV5-1,TRBJ2-7,.,TGCGCCAGCAGCCCGCAACAGGGGGCGAGCTCCTACGAGCAGTACTTC,CASSPQQGASSYEQYF
TRBD2,TRBV28,TRBJ2-2,.,TGTGCCAGCATCCCCTCACTTACTAGCGGGGGGGCCGGGGAGCTGTTTTTT,CASIPSLTSGGAGELFF
TRBD1,TRBV5-1,TRBJ2-7,.,TGCGCCAGCAGCTTAAATACAGGGGGCTCCTACGAGCAGTACTTC,CASSLNTGGSYEQYF
TRBD1,TRBV5-1,TRBJ2-7,.,TGCGCCAGCAGCCCGACAGGGGCGGCCTACGAGCAGTACTTC,CASSPTGAAYEQYF
.,TRBV5-8,TRBJ2-2,.,TGTGCCAGCAGAGTGCGGGGGCTCGGCACCGGGGAGCTGTTTTTT,CASRVRGLGTGELFF
.,TRBV7-2,TRBJ1-1,few,TGTGCCAGCAGCTTAAGGGGACCCACTGAAGCTTTCTTT,CASSLRGPTEAFF
.,TRBV10-3,TRBJ2-7,.,TGTGCCATCAGATCGACCACTGGGGAATGGGGCAACGAGCAGTACTTC,CAIRSTTGEWGNEQYF
.,TRBV9,TRBJ1-1,.,TGTGCCAGCAGCGCTAGGACGGGGAACACTGAAGCTTTCTTT,CASSARTGNTEAFF
.,TRBV4-1,TRBJ2-3,once,TGCGCCAGCAGCCAGGGCAGGAGCACAGATACGCAGTATTTT,CASSQGRSTDTQYF
.,TRBV5-1,TRBJ1-5,once,TGCGCCAGCACGGGGGGGGACAATCAGCCCCAGCATTTT,CASTGGDNQPQHF
.,TRBV4-2,TRBJ2-5,.,TGTGCCAGCAGCCCTCCCTTAGGGGGGGCGTTGGATCAAGAGACCCAGTACTTC,CASSPPLGGALDQETQYF
.,TRBV5-1,TRBJ2-3,.,TGCGCCAGCAGCCTGACAGGCACAGATACGCAGTATTTT,CASSLTGTDTQYF
.,TRBV30,TRBJ1-3,.,TGTGCCTGGAGTAGACCAGAGGGATCGGGAAACACCATATATTTT,CAWSRPEGSGNTIYF
TRBD2,TRBV4-2,TRBJ2-3,once,TGTGCCAGCAGCCAAGATGTGACTAGCGGGAGGGCAAATACAGATACGCAGTATTTT,CASSQDVTSGRANTDTQYF
.,TRBV6-1,TRBJ2-7,.,TGTGCCAGCCATGTGGTACAGGGCCAGCAGCAGTACTTC,CASHVVQGQQQYF
.,TRBV12-5,TRBJ2-5,.,TGTGCTAGTGGTTTTCAAGGGGTAGAGACCCAGTACTTC,CASGFQGVETQYF
TRBD1,TRBV28,TRBJ2-7,.,TGTGCCAGCAGACCCGGGACAGGGGAGTACGAGCAGTACTTC,CASRPGTGEYEQYF
.,TRBV5-1,TRBJ1-4,.,TGCGCCAGCAGCTTGGTAGGGGGAACTAATGAAAAACTGTTTTTT,CASSLVGGTNEKLFF
TRBD2,TRBV10-2,TRBJ2-1,.,TGCGCCAGCAGTGTTCGAGCGGGAGTCAATGAGCAGTTCTTC,CASSVRAGVNEQFF
TRBD1,TRBV11-3,TRBJ2-2,.,TGTGCCAGCAGCCGGGCAGGGGGTCGGACCGGGGAGCTGTTTTTT,CASSRAGGRTGELFF
TRBD1,TRBV11-2,TRBJ1-4,once,TGTGCCAGCAGCTACGGGACAGCGACGCTGTTTTTT,CASSYGTATLFF
TRBD1,TRBV28,TRBJ1-6,.,TGTGCCAGCAGTTGGGACAGCGCTAATTCACCCCTCCACTTT,CASSWDSANSPLHF
.,TRBV6-6,TRBJ2-2,.,TGTGCCAGCAGCGTACAGTCAGGGGACACCGGGGAGCTGTTTTTT,CASSVQSGDTGELFF
.,TRBV6-5,TRBJ2-2,.,TGTGCCAGCAGTCCCCAACTAGCCCCCACCGGGGAGCTGTTTTTT,CASSPQLAPTGELFF
TRBD1,TRBV28,TRBJ1-2,.,TGTGCCAGCAGTGGTGGGACAGTACAGACCTATGGCTACACCTTC,CASSGGTVQTYGYTF
.,TRBV28,TRBJ1-1,.,TGTGCCAGCAGTTCAGGGAACACTGAAGCTTTCTTT,CASSSGNTEAFF
TRBD2,TRBV7-2,TRBJ2-5,.,TGTGCCAGCAGCTCGCGGACTAGTGGGGAGACCCAGTACTTC,CASSSRTSGETQYF